The 15 T cell receptor beta chains below all came from one sample that was sequenced in a study of human T cells and chemical hapten exposure (dated by TCRdb to the early 2020s). Receptor amplification or capture employed RACE. Sequencing instrument: NextSeq 500. TCRdb's own reprocessing of the public reads used fastp at Q25 and MiXCR and kept productive beta chains. Duplicate CDR3 protein sequences are folded into a single record with the most common DNA and genes. This sample gives roughly 75,000 distinct CDR3 sequences in total; about 9.2% of them show up just once. The top ten clones comprise about 1.7% of the sample. The sample's time point label, decoded: healthy volunteer bleed at 6 weeks. Total RNA was extracted from unfractionated whole blood that had been collected in Tempus Blood RNA tubes. Sequenced sample: whole blood. These receptor sequences come from a female donor in good health. Some clones in this sample may be carry-over from other donors' samples.

The genes are TRBV12-3 or TRBV12-4 and TRBJ2-3, with D hard to call. There are 14 residues in the CDR3. V was shortened by 3 bases and J by 4 bases, with 11 bases between the two germline ends. This CDR3 reads CASSFAPPADTQYF. The CDR3 nucleotides are TGTGCCAGCAGTTTCGCCCCCCCCGCAGATACGCAGTATTTT.

This clonotype appeared a few times. The V and J genes are TRBV20-1 and TRBJ2-2; possible D gene TRBD2, 6 bases. Trimming stripped 5 bases from V and 8 bases from J, with 21 bases between. Germline V gene lookup returns CDR1 DFQATT and CDR2 SNEGSKA (reference sequence). CDR3 length: 15 amino acids. CDR3 DNA: TGCAGTGCTGCCCCTTCTGCGGAGGGAACGGGGGAGCTGTTTTTT. Its translation: CSAAPSAEGTGELFF.

There are a few counts of this clonotype. This chain joins TRBV6-5 and TRBJ1-1; 9 bases agree with TRBD1. CDR1 and CDR2 from the germline V gene are MNHEY and SVGAGI. The length of the CDR3 is 17 residues. J lost 1 base, V lost 5 bases, and 11 bases had no gene match. This CDR3 is CASSPGQGYRKNTEAFF. CDR3 DNA sequence: TGTGCCAGCAGTCCGGGACAGGGATACCGAAAGAACACTGAAGCTTTCTTT.

This clonotype was counted many times. Here the CDR3 reads CASSEVGRQYF. CDR3 bases: TGTGCCAGCAGTGAGGTGGGACGGCAGTACTTC. The V call is TRBV6-1, the J call TRBJ2-7; possibly TRBD1 or TRBD2 for D (5 bases each). CDR3 length: 11 amino acids. CDR1 and CDR2 from the germline V gene are MNHNS and SASEGT. V lost 3 bases and J lost 9, with 9 bases in between.

This clonotype has only a few counts. CDR3 nucleotides: TGTGCCAGCAGCCACCACCAAGACACTCAGCCCCAGCATTTT. As protein: CASSHHQDTQPQHF. This sequence joins TRBV3-1 and TRBJ1-5, with no clear D. The CDR3 is 14 residues long. Germline loops: CDR1 LGHDT, CDR2 YNNKEL (reference sequence). With 3 bases removed from V and 6 bases from J, the gap between germline ends came to 12 bases.

In this sample, this clonotype turned up a few times. CDR3 region: CASSRGGEIHEQYF. CDR3 DNA sequence: TGTGCCAGCAGTCGGGGGGGTGAAATACATGAGCAGTACTTC. This chain connects TRBV28 to TRBJ2-7, with TRBD2 matching 8 bases. The ends lost 5 bases at V and 7 bases at J; junction bases unmatched: 10. Per germline, CDR1 MDHEN and CDR2 SYDVKM. The CDR3 is 14 amino acids.

In its sample, this clonotype was seen a few times. V is TRBV7-9 and J is TRBJ1-2, with a possible D match to TRBD1 (6 bases). This CDR3 is 17 amino acids long. From germline, CDR1 is SEHNR and CDR2 FQNEAQ (reference sequence). Trimming took 5 bases from V and 0 from J, leaving 19 bases between them. The CDR3 sequence: CASSVGKRTAPNYGYTF. Here the CDR3 DNA reads TGTGCCAGCAGCGTAGGGAAAAGGACAGCGCCTAACTATGGCTACACCTTC.

Comments on this clonotype: A clone one base away is much larger, so this may be a read error. The chain is built from TRBV7-2 and TRBJ2-6, with 7 nucleotides matching TRBD2. V shed 5 bases and J 3 bases; nucleotides not matched to a gene: 19. Germline assignment: CDR1 SGHTA and CDR2 FQGNSA. This CDR3 contains 20 residues. For the CDR3, the DNA is TGTGCCAGCAGCCACCCGAGTCCGGGAGCGGGGCTCTTTGGGGCCAACGTCCTGACTTTC. This codes for CASSHPSPGAGLFGANVLTF.

This clonotype was observed a few times. The rearrangement joins TRBV12-3 or TRBV12-4 to TRBJ2-2; D ambiguous. V lost 3 bases and J 8 bases, leaving 13 bases between the germline ends. CDR3 length equals 14 residues. This CDR3 is CASSFGPGKGELFF. The CDR3 nucleotides are TGTGCCAGCAGTTTCGGCCCGGGCAAGGGGGAGCTGTTTTTT.

The CDR3: CASSISQGYEQYF. CDR3 DNA: TGTGCCAGCAGCATCTCGCAGGGATACGAGCAGTACTTC. The V gene is TRBV9, the J gene TRBJ2-7; D might be TRBD1 (5 bases). The CDR3 has 13 residues. Trimming left V 4 bases short and J 4 bases short, with 12 bases between. Germline values: CDR1 SGDLS, CDR2 YYNGEE.

This clonotype was observed many times. The rearrangement joins TRBV13 to TRBJ2-2, with TRBD2 identical over 8 bases. J lost 1 base, V lost 6 bases, and 10 bases had no gene match. The germline V gene has CDR1 PRHDT and CDR2 FYEKMQ (reference sequence). CDR3 size: 17 residues. Here the CDR3 DNA reads TGTGCCAGCAGTTATATGCCGGGACTAGGGAACACCGGGGAGCTGTTTTTT. It is translated as CASSYMPGLGNTGELFF.

The genes are TRBV11-1 and TRBJ2-1; the match to TRBD1 covers 10 bases. The CDR3 is made up of 15 amino acids. CDR1 SGHAT and CDR2 FQDESV come from the germline V gene (reference sequence). V shed 4 bases and J 3 bases; nucleotides not matched to a gene: 3. The DNA of the CDR3 is TGTGCCAGCAGCTATTGGGACAGGGGCTACAATGAGCAGTTCTTC. Protein: CASSYWDRGYNEQFF.

In this sample, this clonotype turned up many times. The CDR3 nucleotides are TGCAGCGTTGACGGGAGACTTACGAACACTGAAGCTTTCTTT. This gives the protein CSVDGRLTNTEAFF. The rearrangement links TRBV29-1 to TRBJ1-1; D unclear. Germline values: CDR1 SQVTM, CDR2 ANQGSEA. V was shortened by 3 bases and J by 1 base, with 12 bases between the two germline ends. This CDR3 contains 14 residues.

Many counts were recorded for this clonotype. The V call is TRBV2, the J call TRBJ2-1; 7 bases match TRBD1. Germline V gives CDR1 SNHLY, CDR2 FYNNEI. The trim removed 2 bases at V and 4 bases at J, leaving 11 bases unmatched. This CDR3 region has 17 residues. CDR3 sequence: CASSEIRKGALYNEQFF. As DNA, the CDR3 is TGTGCCAGCAGTGAAATTCGAAAGGGGGCGCTTTACAATGAGCAGTTCTTC.

This clonotype came up many times. V and J are TRBV7-7 and TRBJ1-1; 7 bases match TRBD1. Per germline, CDR1 SSHAT and CDR2 FNYEAQ (reference sequence). Trimming took 4 bases from V and 10 from J; bases not matched to a gene: 15. The CDR3 contains 15 residues. The CDR3 DNA reads TGTGCCAGCAGCTATGAAAACGGGACAGTAGTCAGAGCTTTCTTT. The encoded protein is CASSYENGTVVRAFF.